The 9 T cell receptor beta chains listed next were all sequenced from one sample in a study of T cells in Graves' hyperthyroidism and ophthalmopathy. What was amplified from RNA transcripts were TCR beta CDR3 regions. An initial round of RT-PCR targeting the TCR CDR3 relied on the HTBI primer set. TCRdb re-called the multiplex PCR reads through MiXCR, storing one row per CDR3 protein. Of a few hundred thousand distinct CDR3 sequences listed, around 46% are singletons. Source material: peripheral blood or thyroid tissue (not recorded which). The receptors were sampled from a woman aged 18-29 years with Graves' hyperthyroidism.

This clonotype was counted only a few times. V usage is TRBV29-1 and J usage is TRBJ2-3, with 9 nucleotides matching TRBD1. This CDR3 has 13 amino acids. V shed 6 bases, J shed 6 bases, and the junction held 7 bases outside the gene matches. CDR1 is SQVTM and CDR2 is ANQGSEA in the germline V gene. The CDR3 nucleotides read TGCAGCGTCGAGGGACAGGGAAGTGATACGCAGTATTTT. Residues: CSVEGQGSDTQYF.

CDR3: CASSQLVGPEAFF. The CDR3 coding sequence is TGTGCCAGCAGCCAACTAGTCGGCCCTGAAGCTTTCTTT. This rearrangement joins TRBV7-3 to TRBJ1-1; D gene ambiguous. Trimming stripped 5 bases from V and 6 bases from J, with 13 bases between. CDR3 length: 13 amino acids. Germline CDR1 and CDR2: SGHTA and FQGTGA. Supplemented by reference TRBV7-3 and TRBJ1-1, the full variable domain reads GAGVSQTPSNKVTEKGKYVELRCDPISGHTALYWYRQSLGQGPEFLIYFQGTGAADDSGLPNDRFFAVRPEGSVSTLKIQRTERGDSAVYLCASSQLVGPEAFFGQGTRLTVV.

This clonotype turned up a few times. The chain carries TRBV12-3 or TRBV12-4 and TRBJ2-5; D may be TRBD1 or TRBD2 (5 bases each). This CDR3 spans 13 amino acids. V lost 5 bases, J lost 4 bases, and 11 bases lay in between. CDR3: CASSTGAGETQYF. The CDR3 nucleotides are TGTGCCAGCAGTACCGGGGCAGGAGAGACCCAGTACTTC.

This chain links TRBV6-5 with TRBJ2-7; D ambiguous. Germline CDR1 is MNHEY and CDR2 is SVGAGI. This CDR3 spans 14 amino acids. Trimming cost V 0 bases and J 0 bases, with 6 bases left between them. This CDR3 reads CASSYSTHSYEQYF. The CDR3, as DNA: TGTGCCAGCAGTTACTCGACCCACTCCTACGAGCAGTACTTC.

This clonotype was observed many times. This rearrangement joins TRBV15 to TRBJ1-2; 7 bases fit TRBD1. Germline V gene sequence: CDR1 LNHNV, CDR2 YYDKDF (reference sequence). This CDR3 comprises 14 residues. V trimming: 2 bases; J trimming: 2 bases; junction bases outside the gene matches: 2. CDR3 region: CATSRRDSNYGYTF. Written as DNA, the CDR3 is TGTGCCACCAGCAGACGGGACAGCAACTATGGCTACACCTTC.

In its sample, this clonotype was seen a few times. This chain's CDR3 is CSARWTTGGIGYTF. DNA for the CDR3: TGCAGTGCTAGATGGACGACAGGGGGCATTGGCTACACCTTC. The chain has TRBV20-1 and TRBJ1-2, with 10 bases lining up with TRBD1. Germline loops: CDR1 DFQATT, CDR2 SNEGSKA (reference sequence). Germline trimming cut 2 bases from V and 7 bases from J; bases unmatched to any gene: 7. The CDR3 consists of 14 residues.

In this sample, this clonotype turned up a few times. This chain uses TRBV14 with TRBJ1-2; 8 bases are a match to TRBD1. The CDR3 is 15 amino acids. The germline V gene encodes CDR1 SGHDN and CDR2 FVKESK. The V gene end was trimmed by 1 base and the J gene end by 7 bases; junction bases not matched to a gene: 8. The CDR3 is CASSQVPGGISGYTF. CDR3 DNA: TGTGCCAGCAGCCAAGTTCCAGGGGGCATAAGTGGCTACACCTTC.

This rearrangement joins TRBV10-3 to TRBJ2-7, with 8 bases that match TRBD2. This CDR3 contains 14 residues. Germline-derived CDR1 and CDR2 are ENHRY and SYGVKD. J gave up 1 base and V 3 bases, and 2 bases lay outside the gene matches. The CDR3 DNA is TGTGCCATCAGTGACGGGGGGGAGTCCTACGAGCAGTACTTC. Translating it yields CAISDGGESYEQYF.

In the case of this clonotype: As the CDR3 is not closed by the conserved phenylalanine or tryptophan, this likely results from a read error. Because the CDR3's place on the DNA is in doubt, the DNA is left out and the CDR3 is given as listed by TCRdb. CDR3 residues: CAISESIAG. This chain links TRBV10-3 with TRBJ2-7; the DNA was not used to check the table's D call, TRBD2. Germline CDR1 reads ENHRY; CDR2 reads SYGVKD. The CDR3 spans 9 amino acids, including both terminal residues.